A selection of T cell receptor beta chains follows, all from one sample in a study of blood T cell repertoires in COVID-19. The assay was immunoSEQ multiplex PCR, and TCRdb's table has in-frame clones only and misses some. The sample consists of roughly 260,000 clones, about 80% of them appearing once. The sample was PBMCs or T cells enriched from blood (not recorded which). The receptors derive from a woman aged 40 to 50 who had been exposed to COVID-19. Both conserved end residues are part of each CDR3. A D gene is named only where the DNA matches it firmly. Rows may omit the clone size; those that give it use once, few, many or a size class.

j_call v_call clone_size d_call cdr3_nt cdr3_aa
TRBJ2-5 TRBV30 NA NA TGTGCCTGGAGTGTAACGACAGCGGGGACCCAGTACTTC CAWSVTTAGTQYF
TRBJ2-3 TRBV28 once TRBD2 TGTGCCAGCAGTTTTTCTAGCGGGGGGCTTGGAGATACGCAGTATTTT CASSFSSGGLGDTQYF
TRBJ2-3 TRBV6-5 NA TRBD2 TGTGCCAGCAGTTACGGGACTACCACCACAGATACGCAGTATTTT CASSYGTTTTDTQYF
TRBJ2-1 TRBV5-1 NA NA TGCGCCAGCAGCTTGGGGGAGTTTGGCTCCTACAATGAGCAGTTCTTC CASSLGEFGSYNEQFF
TRBJ2-5 TRBV24-1 NA TRBD1 TGTGCCACCAGTGATCAAGGGGGCGGGTTAGAGACCCAGTACTTC CATSDQGGGLETQYF
TRBJ1-5 TRBV6-5 few TRBD1 TGTGCCAGCAGTCCCGGGACAGGGGTTTATCAGCCCCAGCATTTT CASSPGTGVYQPQHF
TRBJ2-5 TRBV19 NA NA TGTGCCAGTACCCTAGGCGAGACCCAGTACTTC CASTLGETQYF
TRBJ2-3 TRBV4-2 NA TRBD2 TGTGCCAGCAGCCAAGAGGTTAGCGGGAACACAGATACGCAGTATTTT CASSQEVSGNTDTQYF
TRBJ2-1 TRBV7-9 NA TRBD2 TGTGCCAGCAGCTTAGATCGGCCTAGCGGGGGGGACACTGAGCAGTTCTTC CASSLDRPSGGDTEQFF
TRBJ1-4 TRBV2 NA NA TGTGCCAGCAGTGTACAAACAGGGACCGAAAAACTGTTTTTT CASSVQTGTEKLFF